A single sample gave rise to the 32 T cell receptor beta chains below, sequenced in a study of cytomegalovirus exposure and HLA in healthy donors. Repertoires were generated with immunoSEQ multiplex PCR, while TCRdb's copy carries only in-frame clones and drops some. The table has approximately 82,000 clones, roughly 95% seen once. Specimen: PBMCs. The receptors derive from a woman aged 18-29 years in good health and CMV-seronegative.

The chain carries TRBV2 and TRBJ2-7; D may be TRBD1 (5 bases). The CDR3 has 14 amino acids. CDR1 and CDR2 from the germline V gene are SNHLY and FYNNEI. With 6 bases removed from V and 7 bases from J, the gap between germline ends came to 19 bases. The CDR3 here is CASRDNRKSGEQYF. CDR3 nucleotide sequence: TGTGCCAGCAGGGATAACAGGAAATCAGGGGAGCAGTACTTC.

The chain combines TRBV5-8 with TRBJ2-1; 7 bases line up with TRBD2. This CDR3 region has 12 residues. With V trimmed by 1 base and J by 10 bases, 2 bases remained unmatched. CDR1 is SGHTS, CDR2 YDEGEE, per germline. CDR3 sequence: CASSLRAGEQFF. The CDR3 coding sequence is TGTGCCAGCAGCTTGCGAGCGGGGGAGCAGTTCTTC.

The V gene is TRBV25-1, the J gene TRBJ1-1; no definite D call. Germline V CDR1 and CDR2: MGHDK, SYGVNS. With 3 bases removed from V and 6 bases from J, the gap between germline ends came to 8 bases. The CDR3 spans 12 residues. CDR3 bases: TGTGCCAGCAGTGATCGTCGCGCTGAAGCTTTCTTT. Its protein product is CASSDRRAEAFF.

The V call is TRBV19, the J call TRBJ1-5, with TRBD1 matching over 12 bases. J gave up 6 bases and V 8 bases, and 11 bases lay outside the gene matches. Germline V CDR1 and CDR2: LNHDA, SQIVND (reference sequence). The CDR3 consists of 16 residues. CDR3 DNA: TGTGCCAGTGGACCCCGAGGGACAGGGGGCGTTCAGCCCCAGCATTTT. Protein: CASGPRGTGGVQPQHF.

The chain carries TRBV29-1 and TRBJ2-3, with D perhaps TRBD2 (6 bases). The CDR3 consists of 15 residues. V lost 4 bases, J lost 0 bases, and 14 bases lay in between. Looked up from germline, CDR1 is SQVTM and CDR2 is ANQGSEA. This CDR3 is CSVGWIAASTDTQYF. DNA for the CDR3: TGCAGCGTTGGTTGGATAGCGGCTAGCACAGATACGCAGTATTTT.

The chain recombines TRBV4-1 with TRBJ1-6, with unresolved D. V lost 2 bases, J lost 0 bases, and 11 bases lay in between. Germline CDR1 and CDR2: MGHRA and YSYEKL. The CDR3 has 17 residues. The CDR3 spells CASSQNDGSSYNSPLHF. CDR3 nucleotides: TGCGCCAGCAGCCAAAACGACGGGAGCTCCTATAATTCACCCCTCCACTTT.

This chain uses TRBV6-4 with TRBJ2-5; 11 bases fit TRBD2. The CDR3 is 17 residues long. CDR1 and CDR2 (germline): MRHNA, SNTAGT. V trimming: 2 bases; J trimming: 2 bases; junction bases outside the gene matches: 7. The CDR3 bases are TGTGCCAGCAGTGACCTGACTAGCGGGGCAAATCAAGAGACCCAGTACTTC. This translates into CASSDLTSGANQETQYF.

V is TRBV11-2 and J is TRBJ1-2, with 7 bases fitting TRBD1. The CDR3 covers 16 residues. The junction had 11 bases not matched to a gene; V was cut back by 1 base and J by 6 bases. In germline, CDR1 is SGHAT, CDR2 FQNNGV. CDR3 residues: CASSLGGWQGDDGYTF. In DNA form, the CDR3 reads TGTGCCAGCAGCTTAGGGGGGTGGCAGGGGGATGATGGCTACACCTTC.

The rearrangement joins TRBV18 to TRBJ2-3; D is possibly TRBD1 (6 bases). CDR1 KGHSH and CDR2 LQKENI come from the germline V gene. Trimming took off 1 base at V and 2 bases at J, with 13 bases between the two ends. CDR3 length equals 16 residues. The CDR3 region is CASSPRDRSFTDTQYF. The DNA of the CDR3 is TGTGCCAGCTCACCACGCGACAGGTCATTCACAGATACGCAGTATTTT.

The chain recombines TRBV11-2 with TRBJ1-1, with 7 bases that match TRBD1. This CDR3 has 15 amino acids. Trimming cost V 0 bases and J 6 bases; bases outside gene matches: 7. The germline V gene encodes CDR1 SGHAT and CDR2 FQNNGV. This CDR3 reads CASSLDRQGRAEAFF. CDR3 DNA sequence: TGTGCCAGCAGCTTAGATCGACAGGGAAGGGCTGAAGCTTTCTTT.

The rearrangement links TRBV11-2 to TRBJ2-1, with TRBD1 identical over 9 bases. J gave up 6 bases and V 6 bases, and 12 bases lay outside the gene matches. Germline CDR1 and CDR2: SGHAT and FQNNGV. CDR3 length equals 16 residues. CDR3 sequence (DNA): TGTGCCAGCAGATCGATACAGGGGGCCCGGATCAATGAGCAGTTCTTC. Protein sequence: CASRSIQGARINEQFF.

The chain is built from TRBV20-1 and TRBJ1-5; D possibly corresponds to TRBD1 (5 bases). V was trimmed by 5 bases and J by 6 bases, leaving 5 bases between them. CDR1 DFQATT and CDR2 SNEGSKA come from the germline V gene (reference sequence). The length of the CDR3 is 10 residues. CDR3: CSAGAQPQHF. The CDR3 DNA sequence: TGCAGTGCTGGGGCTCAGCCCCAGCATTTT.

This clone appeared a single time. This chain uses TRBV6-5 with TRBJ2-1, with 13 bases lining up with TRBD2. With V trimmed by 10 bases and J by 6 bases, 3 bases remained unmatched. The germline gives CDR1 MNHEY, CDR2 SVGAGI. There are 13 residues in the CDR3. CDR3 nucleotide sequence: TGTGCCACGGGACTAGCGGGAACCAATGAGCAGTTCTTC. Its protein product is CATGLAGTNEQFF.

V gene TRBV7-6 combines with J gene TRBJ1-1, with D possibly TRBD1 on 5 matching bases. Germline V gene data show CDR1 as SGHVS and CDR2 as FNYEAQ. The CDR3 runs to 13 residues. The V and J ends lost 1 base and 5 bases respectively, with 8 bases between them. The CDR3 DNA sequence: TGTGCCAGCAGCTTAGAGAAGGGGACTGAAGCTTTCTTT. Translation: CASSLEKGTEAFF.

V gene TRBV2 combines with J gene TRBJ2-3; 13 bases are a match to TRBD2. The V segment lost 6 bases and the J segment 1 base; nucleotides outside the gene matches: 4. From germline, CDR1 is SNHLY and CDR2 FYNNEI. The length of the CDR3 is 16 residues. As DNA, the CDR3 is TGTGCCAGCAGCCTCGGACTAGCGGGGGGCACAGATACGCAGTATTTT. Its translation is CASSLGLAGGTDTQYF.

The chain recombines TRBV19 with TRBJ2-3; 9 bases align to TRBD2. The CDR3 runs to 16 residues. Germline values: CDR1 LNHDA, CDR2 SQIVND (reference sequence). The ends lost 3 bases at V and 4 bases at J; junction bases unmatched: 8. The CDR3 sequence is CASSIRRGGIPDTQYF. The CDR3 DNA sequence: TGTGCCAGTAGTATCCGGCGGGGGGGGATCCCAGATACGCAGTATTTT.

The V call is TRBV18, the J call TRBJ1-2; D gene ambiguous. The CDR3 extends over 15 amino acids. V was clipped by 0 bases and J by 6 bases, with 14 bases between them. Looked up from germline, CDR1 is KGHSH and CDR2 is LQKENI. The CDR3 nucleotides are TGTGCCAGCTCACCACCTTCTCACAGCATTAATGGCTACACCTTC. Translating gives CASSPPSHSINGYTF. The full variable domain, with the rest looked up from reference TRBV18 and TRBJ1-2, is NAGVMQNPRHLVRRRGQEARLRCSPMKGHSHVYWYRQLPEEGLKFMVYLQKENIIDESGMPKERFSAEFPKEGPSILRIQQVVRGDSAAYFCASSPPSHSINGYTFGSGTRLTVV.

The rearrangement joins TRBV19 to TRBJ2-1, with 13 positions matching TRBD2. The CDR3 has 20 amino acids. The germline CDR1 and CDR2 sequences are LNHDA and SQIVND (reference sequence). V lost 6 bases, J lost 0 bases, and 14 bases stayed unmatched. CDR3 DNA: TGTGCCAGTAGCCGCACACACGGACTAGCGGGAGCACCCTCCTACAATGAGCAGTTCTTC. Translation: CASSRTHGLAGAPSYNEQFF.

V gene TRBV7-9 combines with J gene TRBJ2-7, with TRBD1 matching over 11 bases. Germline V CDR1 and CDR2: SEHNR, FQNEAQ (reference sequence). The CDR3 contains 14 residues. The ends lost 3 bases at V and 2 bases at J; junction bases unmatched: 0. This chain's CDR3 is CASSLGQGAYEQYF. The CDR3 DNA follows: TGTGCCAGCAGCTTGGGACAGGGGGCCTACGAGCAGTACTTC.

V gene TRBV10-1 combines with J gene TRBJ1-1; 8 bases fit TRBD1. The CDR3 loop spans 15 amino acids. The germline V gene encodes CDR1 WNHNN and CDR2 SYGVQD (reference sequence). V shed 2 bases, J shed 1 base, and the junction held 3 bases outside the gene matches. CDR3 sequence: CASSERTGSNTEAFF. The DNA of the CDR3 is TGCGCCAGCAGTGAGAGGACAGGGTCGAACACTGAAGCTTTCTTT.

The chain carries TRBV25-1 and TRBJ1-5, with D unresolved. Trimming pared 3 bases from V and 3 bases from J, leaving 12 bases between. From germline, CDR1 is MGHDK and CDR2 SYGVNS. The CDR3 contains 15 residues. CDR3 bases: TGTGCCAGCAGTGACCCCAGGAAACCCAATCAGCCCCAGCATTTT. Protein: CASSDPRKPNQPQHF. Variable domain in full (rest from reference TRBV25-1 and TRBJ1-5): EADIYQTPRYLVIGTGKKITLECSQTMGHDKMYWYQQDPGMELHLIHYSYGVNSTEKGDLSSESTVSRIRTEHFPLTLESARPSHTSQYLCASSDPRKPNQPQHFGDGTRLSIL.

CDR3 bases: TGTGCCAGTAGTCGATCCAGGGGTAGCTATGGCTACACCTTC. Translating gives CASSRSRGSYGYTF. J is TRBJ1-2 and V is TRBV19, with a weak D call TRBD1 (6 bases). This CDR3 spans 14 amino acids. With 5 bases removed from V and 4 bases from J, the gap between germline ends came to 14 bases. CDR1 and CDR2 (germline): LNHDA, SQIVND (reference sequence).

This clone has a single count. The chain employs TRBV6-5 and TRBJ1-3; 9 bases fit TRBD1. Germline V gene sequence: CDR1 MNHEY, CDR2 SVGAGI. Trimming removed 7 bases from V and 2 bases from J; junction bases left unmatched: 6. The CDR3 has 15 amino acids. This chain's CDR3 is CASMGQGYTGNTIYF. The CDR3 DNA reads TGTGCCAGCATGGGACAGGGATACACTGGAAACACCATATATTTT.

This sequence joins TRBV7-2 and TRBJ1-2; TRBD1 is a possible D gene (6 bases). In germline, CDR1 is SGHTA, CDR2 FQGNSA. V lost 1 base to trimming and J lost 8 bases, with 14 bases between them. The CDR3 is 14 residues long. The CDR3 sequence is CASSLGGGTNGYTF. CDR3 sequence (DNA): TGTGCCAGCAGCTTAGGGGGGGGGACAAACGGCTACACCTTC.

CDR3 protein: CASSLDGQGGGEAFF. In nucleotides, the CDR3 is TGTGCCAGCAGCTTAGATGGACAGGGCGGGGGTGAAGCTTTCTTT. This sequence joins TRBV11-3 and TRBJ1-1; 8 bases line up with TRBD1. Germline V gene lookup returns CDR1 SGHNT and CDR2 YENEEA. V was clipped by 0 bases and J by 7 bases; unmatched bases: 7. This CDR3 has 15 residues. Full variable domain (rest looked up from reference TRBV11-3 and TRBJ1-1): EAGVVQSPRYKIIEKKQPVAFWCNPISGHNTLYWYLQNLGQGPELLIRYENEEAVDDSQLPKDRFSAERLKGVDSTLKIQPAELGDSAVYLCASSLDGQGGGEAFFGQGTRLTVV.

The chain couples TRBV25-1 to TRBJ1-1; 7 bases align to TRBD1. Trimming removed 6 bases from V and 1 base from J; junction bases left unmatched: 8. The CDR3 loop spans 15 amino acids. Germline values: CDR1 MGHDK, CDR2 SYGVNS. CDR3: CASSPRQGGNTEAFF. In DNA, the CDR3 is TGTGCCAGCAGCCCAAGGCAGGGGGGGAACACTGAAGCTTTCTTT.

The rearrangement joins TRBV5-4 to TRBJ2-4, with unresolved D. The CDR3 consists of 14 residues. From germline, CDR1 is SGHNT and CDR2 YYREEE (reference sequence). Trimming took 0 bases from V and 1 from J, leaving 5 bases between them. CDR3: CASSLGAAKNIQYF. CDR3 nucleotide sequence: TGTGCCAGCAGCTTGGGGGCGGCCAAAAACATTCAGTACTTC.

The chain links TRBV30 to TRBJ1-3; no clear D gene. Germline CDR1 reads GTSNPN; CDR2 reads SVGIG (reference sequence). V lost 0 bases and J lost 0, with 12 bases in between. The CDR3 length is 16 residues. The DNA of the CDR3 is TGTGCCTGGAGTGTACCCGGGGATTCCTCTGGAAACACCATATATTTT. This sequence encodes CAWSVPGDSSGNTIYF. Complete variable domain (other parts from reference TRBV30 and TRBJ1-3): SQTIHQWPATLVQPVGSPLSLECTVEGTSNPNLYWYRQAAGRGLQLLFYSVGIGQISSEVPQNLSASRPQDRQFILSSKKLLLSDSGFYLCAWSVPGDSSGNTIYFGEGSWLTVV.

The gene calls are TRBV28 and TRBJ2-1; 9 nucleotides agree with TRBD2. Germline CDR1 is MDHEN and CDR2 is SYDVKM. Trimming took 6 bases from V and 2 from J; bases not matched to a gene: 11. The CDR3 extends over 17 amino acids. The CDR3 protein is CASRRTGTSLTYNEQFF. The CDR3 DNA reads as TGTGCCAGCAGGAGGACCGGGACTAGCCTCACCTACAATGAGCAGTTCTTC.

V gene TRBV5-6 combines with J gene TRBJ1-1; tentative D call: TRBD1 (6 bases). Trimming removed 6 bases from V and 3 bases from J, with 15 bases in between. Germline loops: CDR1 SGHDT, CDR2 YYEEEE. The CDR3 length is 14 residues. The CDR3 here is CASNPGGPYTEAFF. The CDR3 region has the DNA TGTGCCAGCAACCCGGGGGGCCCGTACACTGAAGCTTTCTTT.

The chain has TRBV4-3 and TRBJ2-1; 11 positions agree with TRBD1. The ends lost 3 bases at V and 6 bases at J; junction bases unmatched: 4. The V gene's germline CDR1 is LGHNA and CDR2 YSLEER. The CDR3 contains 15 residues. The CDR3 sequence is CASSQPGTGGNEQFF. The CDR3 nucleotides are TGCGCCAGCAGCCAGCCCGGGACAGGGGGCAATGAGCAGTTCTTC.

CDR3 sequence: CASSHTSNDEQYF. DNA for the CDR3: TGTGCCAGCAGCCATACTAGCAACGACGAGCAGTACTTC. The V and J genes are TRBV7-9 and TRBJ2-7, with D perhaps TRBD2 (6 bases). CDR3 length: 13 amino acids. V was trimmed by 5 bases and J by 5 bases, leaving 13 bases between them. Germline CDR1 and CDR2: SEHNR and FQNEAQ (reference sequence).